This passage covers 4 T cell receptor beta chains from one sample sequenced in a study of cytomegalovirus exposure and HLA in healthy donors. Assay: immunoSEQ multiplex PCR; the TCRdb copy retains only in-frame clones and omits some. The table has 220,000 or so clones, around four fifths seen once; the top ten hold roughly 13%. Sample: PBMCs. The origin of the receptors is a woman aged 30 to 39 in good health and CMV-seropositive.

The sample holds a few counts of this clone. J is TRBJ2-2 and V is TRBV15; D possibly corresponds to TRBD2 (6 bases). Trimming pared 0 bases from V and 4 bases from J, leaving 12 bases between. Germline CDR1 LNHNV, CDR2 YYDKDF (reference sequence). The CDR3 extends over 16 amino acids. The chain's CDR3 is CATSREDPSVTGELFF. The CDR3 bases are TGTGCCACCAGCAGAGAAGATCCTAGCGTCACCGGGGAGCTGTTTTTT.

The chain combines TRBV5-6 with TRBJ1-2, with D unclear. The V gene's germline CDR1 is SGHDT and CDR2 YYEEEE. CDR3 length equals 15 residues. Trimming stripped 0 bases from V and 4 bases from J, with 13 bases between. CDR3 nucleotides: TGTGCCAGCAGCTTGGTCGGATCATGGGGCTATGGCTACACCTTC. It yields the protein CASSLVGSWGYGYTF. The whole variable domain, remainder taken from reference TRBV5-6 and TRBJ1-2, is DAGVTQSPTHLIKTRGQQVTLRCSPKSGHDTVSWYQQALGQGPQFIFQYYEEEERQRGNFPDRFSGHQFPNYSSELNVNALLLGDSALYLCASSLVGSWGYGYTFGSGTRLTVV.

The gene calls are TRBV29-1 and TRBJ1-1, with TRBD1 identical over 8 bases. The J segment lost 5 bases and the V segment lost 5 bases, leaving 4 bases of the junction unmatched. Germline-derived CDR1 and CDR2 are SQVTM and ANQGSEA. The CDR3 has 12 amino acids. Written as DNA, the CDR3 is TGCAGCGTTTGGACAGGGTGGACTGAAGCTTTCTTT. It specifies CSVWTGWTEAFF.

This sequence joins TRBV6-5 and TRBJ1-1; a weak D match, TRBD1 (5 bases). The V gene's germline CDR1 is MNHEY and CDR2 SVGAGI. This CDR3 is 13 amino acids long. With 9 bases removed from V and 3 bases from J, the gap between germline ends came to 14 bases. The CDR3 loop is CASSEGAHTEAFF. The CDR3 DNA follows: TGTGCCAGTTCAGAAGGGGCTCACACTGAAGCTTTCTTT.